This TCR beta chain was profiled in a study of blood T cell repertoires in COVID-19. For the study at large: The cDNA or gDNA used as material had been derived from T cells, B-cell-depleted T cells, or PBMCs.

Libraries were prepared by immunoSEQ multiplex PCR; TCRdb keeps only in-frame clonotypes and omits some of them. The sample records approximately 90,000 clones, nearly 80% being singletons. There are 15 residues in the CDR3. V was trimmed by 0 bases and J by 11 bases, leaving 14 bases between them. Germline values: CDR1 LGHNA, CDR2 YNFKEQ. Recruited during active infection, patients (from Seattle) were subsequently followed longitudinally. This clone has more than one count but fewer than ten. J is TRBJ1-6 and V is TRBV4-2; no definite D call. The sequence came from a man between 65 and 85 years old with COVID-19, enrolled during active disease. The sample consisted of peripheral blood. The CDR3 here is CASSQDVTPIAPLHF. The CDR3 nucleotides read TGTGCCAGCAGCCAAGATGTGACTCCGATTGCACCCCTCCACTTT.